The next 32 T cell receptor beta chains were all read from a single sample in a study of OX40 agonist ivuxolimab in advanced cancers. TCRdb's table, derived via immunoSEQ multiplex PCR, lists solely in-frame clones and lacks some. The sample carries tens of thousands of clones, roughly 90% recorded once. Sequences were derived from CD4+ or CD8+ T cells sorted from blood, sampled in a trial of the OX40 agonist ivuxolimab. Receptor source: an adult with an advanced solid tumor such as melanoma, head and neck, liver or kidney cancer.

This clone showed up just once. The chain uses TRBV27 and TRBJ2-7; TRBD2 might be the D (5 bases). Germline V gene data show CDR1 as MNHEY and CDR2 as SMNVEV (reference sequence). The CDR3 extends over 14 amino acids. V lost 5 bases and J lost 5, with 16 bases in between. Here the CDR3 DNA reads TGTGCCAGCAGTCCCCTAGCTTCTGGCCACGAGCAGTACTTC. Protein sequence: CASSPLASGHEQYF.

The gene calls are TRBV7-9 and TRBJ1-1; the D is unclear. This CDR3 region has 11 residues. Germline V gives CDR1 SEHNR, CDR2 FQNEAQ (reference sequence). With 5 bases removed from V and 3 bases from J, the gap between germline ends came to 4 bases. CDR3 coding DNA: TGTGCCAGCAGCCCTTACACTGAAGCTTTCTTT. It specifies CASSPYTEAFF.

Here the CDR3 reads CASSPQEADEQYF. The CDR3, as DNA: TGTGCCAGCAGCCCACAGGAGGCAGACGAGCAGTACTTC. This chain uses TRBV4-2 with TRBJ2-7, with D perhaps being TRBD1 or TRBD2 (5 bases each). This CDR3 region has 13 residues. CDR1 and CDR2 from the germline V gene are LGHNA and YNFKEQ. The V gene lost 4 bases and the J gene lost 5 bases, with 12 bases spanning the gap.

This clone was counted a single time. The chain carries TRBV5-1 and TRBJ2-5; the D gene is possibly TRBD1 (6 bases). Germline V gene lookup returns CDR1 SGHRS and CDR2 YFSETQ. The CDR3 runs 14 residues. Trimming left V 1 base short and J 4 bases short, with 11 bases between. This CDR3 is CASSLNRAGETQYF. CDR3 DNA: TGCGCCAGCAGCTTGAACAGGGCCGGAGAGACCCAGTACTTC.

The rearrangement uses TRBV5-5 and TRBJ2-7, with 11 bases that match TRBD2. V lost 1 base to trimming and J lost 2 bases; unmatched junction nucleotides: 11. This CDR3 spans 18 amino acids. CDR1 and CDR2 (germline): SGHKS, YYEKEE (reference sequence). CDR3 amino acids: CASSLYILTSGTTYEQYF. DNA for the CDR3: TGTGCCAGCAGCTTGTACATCCTGACTAGCGGGACAACCTACGAGCAGTACTTC.

This chain links TRBV14 with TRBJ1-2; D gene ambiguous. Germline CDR1 and CDR2: SGHDN and FVKESK. V was trimmed by 0 bases and J by 6 bases, leaving 8 bases between them. The CDR3 spans 13 residues. CDR3: CASSQDWVNGYTF. The CDR3 DNA reads as TGTGCCAGCAGCCAAGATTGGGTGAATGGCTACACCTTC.

The chain carries TRBV7-2 and TRBJ2-7, with 9 bases aligning to TRBD2. CDR3 length: 17 residues. Germline CDR1 SGHTA, CDR2 FQGNSA. The CDR3 sequence: CAAAQGHGLAGTYEQYF. As DNA, the CDR3 is TGTGCAGCAGCCCAAGGACATGGGCTAGCGGGAACCTACGAGCAGTACTTC. The whole variable domain, filled in from reference TRBV7-2 and TRBJ2-7, reads GAGVSQSPSNKVTEKGKDVELRCDPISGHTALYWYRQSLGQGLEFLIYFQGNSAPDKSGLPSDRFSAERTGGSVSTLTIQRTQQEDSAVYLCAAAQGHGLAGTYEQYFGPGTRLTVT.

The chain recombines TRBV11-3 with TRBJ1-1; D unresolved. Germline values: CDR1 SGHNT, CDR2 YENEEA. The ends were cut back, 5 bases at V and 3 bases at J, with 7 bases in the middle. The CDR3 covers 12 residues. In DNA form, the CDR3 reads TGTGCCAGCAGCCCCGGGTACACTGAAGCTTTCTTT. It yields the protein CASSPGYTEAFF. The full variable domain, with the rest looked up from reference TRBV11-3 and TRBJ1-1, is EAGVVQSPRYKIIEKKQPVAFWCNPISGHNTLYWYLQNLGQGPELLIRYENEEAVDDSQLPKDRFSAERLKGVDSTLKIQPAELGDSAVYLCASSPGYTEAFFGQGTRLTVV.

The chain joins TRBV6-5 to TRBJ1-2, with 9 bases matching TRBD1. The CDR3 spans 14 residues. V was pared by 4 bases and J by 7 bases, with 7 bases of the junction left unmatched. The germline V gene has CDR1 MNHEY and CDR2 SVGAGI. CDR3 loop: CASSSGTGILGYTF. For the CDR3, the DNA is TGTGCCAGCAGTTCCGGGACAGGGATTCTTGGCTACACCTTC.

The chain combines TRBV21-1 with TRBJ1-5; the D call of TRBD1 is as the table states it, not checked on the DNA. TRBV21-1 is a documented pseudogene. The CDR3 has 15 amino acids. The chain's CDR3 is CASSNFRGSNQPQHF. The CDR3 DNA follows: TGTGCCAGCAGCAATTTCAGGGGTAGCAATCAGCCCCAGCATTTT.

The chain carries TRBV28 and TRBJ2-3; D assignment may be TRBD1 or TRBD2 (5 bases each). The CDR3 contains 13 residues. Germline V gene data show CDR1 as MDHEN and CDR2 as SYDVKM. V lost 3 bases and J 6 bases, leaving 10 bases between the germline ends. This CDR3 reads CASSLWGTDTQYF. The CDR3 DNA follows: TGTGCCAGCAGTTTGTGGGGGACGGATACGCAGTATTTT. Supplemented by reference TRBV28 and TRBJ2-3, the full variable domain reads DVKVTQSSRYLVKRTGEKVFLECVQDMDHENMFWYRQDPGLGLRLIYFSYDVKMKEKGDIPEGYSVSREKKERFSLILESASTNQTSMYLCASSLWGTDTQYFGPGTRLTVL.

The V call is TRBV6-5, the J call TRBJ2-7; the D gene is possibly TRBD2 (5 bases). Trimming took off 11 bases at V and 4 bases at J, with 12 bases between the two ends. CDR3 length: 11 amino acids. Germline V gene data show CDR1 as MNHEY and CDR2 as SVGAGI. In DNA form, the CDR3 reads TGTGCCTGCCGGGGAAAGTACGAGCAGTACTTC. Translated, it gives CACRGKYEQYF.

The J gene is TRBJ1-1, the V gene TRBV7-9, with D possibly matching TRBD1 (6 bases). This CDR3 has 11 amino acids. CDR1 is SEHNR, CDR2 FQNEAQ, per germline (reference sequence). The CDR3 DNA reads TGTGCAGCACGACAGGTATCTGAAGCTTTCTTT. Amino acid sequence: CAARQVSEAFF. The full variable domain, completed using reference TRBV7-9 and TRBJ1-1, is DTGVSQNPRHKITKRGQNVTFRCDPISEHNRLYWYRQTLGQGPEFLTYFQNEAQLEKSRLLSDRFSAERPKGSFSTLEIQRTEQGDSAMYLCAARQVSEAFFGQGTRLTVV.

This rearrangement joins TRBV13 to TRBJ2-5; 14 nucleotides align to TRBD2. After removal of 5 bases from V and 0 bases from J, the junction contained 11 bases not matched to a gene. Germline CDR1 reads PRHDT; CDR2 reads FYEKMQ (reference sequence). CDR3 size: 19 residues. The CDR3 reads CASSPGTSGGPDHQETQYF. CDR3 bases: TGTGCCAGCAGCCCTGGGACTAGCGGGGGCCCGGACCACCAAGAGACCCAGTACTTC.

The chain is built from TRBV9 and TRBJ2-2; D not resolved. V was cut by 3 bases and J by 6 bases, with 12 bases left in between. CDR3 size: 14 residues. In germline, CDR1 is SGDLS, CDR2 YYNGEE. The CDR3: CASSEPTGAGELFF. In nucleotides, the CDR3 is TGTGCCAGCAGCGAGCCGACGGGCGCCGGGGAGCTGTTTTTT. The variable domain in full, completed from reference TRBV9 and TRBJ2-2, reads DSGVTQTPKHLITATGQRVTLRCSPRSGDLSVYWYQQSLDQGLQFLIQYYNGEERAKGNILERFSAQQFPDLHSELNLSSLELGDSALYFCASSEPTGAGELFFGEGSRLTVL.

The V call is TRBV10-3, the J call TRBJ1-3; D unresolved. The germline V gene encodes CDR1 ENHRY and CDR2 SYGVKD. V lost 2 bases to trimming and J lost 0 bases, with 14 bases between them. The CDR3 sequence is 17 residues long. The DNA of the CDR3 is TGTGCCATCAGTGAGGATGAACGGACGAGCTCTGGAAACACCATATATTTT. Translating gives CAISEDERTSSGNTIYF.

CDR3 sequence (DNA): TGTGCCAGCAGTGGAAGACTAGCGGGAAACACAATGAGGAAAAACAATGAGCAGTTCTTC. Translated: CASSGRLAGNTMRKNNEQFF. The chain combines TRBV27 with TRBJ2-1; 11 bases are a match to TRBD2. V shed 5 bases, J shed 5 bases, and the junction held 20 bases outside the gene matches. Germline CDR1 and CDR2: MNHEY and SMNVEV (reference sequence). CDR3 length: 20 residues.

This rearrangement joins TRBV14 to TRBJ2-3; D ambiguous. Germline CDR1 reads SGHDN; CDR2 reads FVKESK. This CDR3 is built from 16 residues. Trimming cost V 1 base and J 8 bases, with 19 bases left between them. The CDR3 DNA follows: TGTGCCAGCAGCCAAGGAGTGTACGCACACATTGGTACGCAGTATTTT. Amino acids: CASSQGVYAHIGTQYF. The variable domain in full, completed from reference TRBV14 and TRBJ2-3, reads EAGVTQFPSHSVIEKGQTVTLRCDPISGHDNLYWYRRVMGKEIKFLLHFVKESKQDESGMPNNRFLAERTGGTYSTLKVQPAELEDSGVYFCASSQGVYAHIGTQYFGPGTRLTVL.

The J gene is TRBJ2-1, the V gene TRBV7-9, with D possibly TRBD2 on 6 matching bases. CDR1 and CDR2 from the germline V gene are SEHNR and FQNEAQ (reference sequence). The CDR3 is 16 amino acids. Trimming pared 1 base from V and 8 bases from J, leaving 18 bases between. The CDR3, as DNA: TGTGCCAGCAGCTTAGACCGGGACTCCATCGCCCATGAGCAGTTCTTC. Translating it yields CASSLDRDSIAHEQFF.

The chain couples TRBV10-3 to TRBJ1-2; the D gene is possibly TRBD1 (5 bases). The CDR3 extends over 15 amino acids. The germline V and J ends were trimmed by 3 bases and 4 bases, with 15 bases remaining between them. Germline V gene data show CDR1 as ENHRY and CDR2 as SYGVKD. The CDR3 loop reads CAISEDGDGGYGYTF. The DNA for the CDR3 is TGTGCCATCAGTGAAGATGGAGACGGGGGCTATGGCTACACCTTC.

This clone appeared once. This chain links TRBV4-3 with TRBJ2-6; no clear D. The length of the CDR3 is 17 residues. Trimming left V 0 bases short and J 2 bases short, with 11 bases between. CDR1 and CDR2 (germline): LGHNA, YSLEER. This chain's CDR3 is CASSQDPRHPGANVLTF. The CDR3 coding sequence is TGCGCCAGCAGCCAAGATCCGCGACACCCTGGGGCCAACGTCCTGACTTTC.

This clone occurred once. V gene TRBV11-3 combines with J gene TRBJ2-5, with 10 bases that match TRBD2. The CDR3 consists of 17 residues. Germline CDR1 SGHNT, CDR2 YENEEA. Trimming at V came to 1 base and at J to 5 bases, leaving 10 bases not matched to a gene. Here the CDR3 reads CASSLGSLAGVGETQYF. The CDR3 region has the DNA TGTGCCAGCAGCTTAGGAAGTCTAGCGGGAGTGGGGGAGACCCAGTACTTC.

This clone was found a few times. The rearrangement joins TRBV19 to TRBJ2-2; TRBD2 is a possible D gene (6 bases). This CDR3 is built from 15 residues. Trimming took 7 bases from V and 3 from J, leaving 15 bases between them. The germline CDR1 and CDR2 sequences are LNHDA and SQIVND (reference sequence). The CDR3 nucleotides read TGTGCCAGTAAGACACTAGCTACGCACACCGGGGAGCTGTTTTTT. This sequence encodes CASKTLATHTGELFF.

The chain combines TRBV7-9 with TRBJ1-2; 7 positions agree with TRBD1. V lost 5 bases to trimming and J lost 2 bases; unmatched junction nucleotides: 8. This CDR3 has 15 amino acids. In germline, CDR1 is SEHNR, CDR2 FQNEAQ (reference sequence). Written as DNA, the CDR3 is TGTGCCAGCAGCCCGACACAGGGGACCAACTATGGCTACACCTTC. Its protein product is CASSPTQGTNYGYTF.

This chain joins TRBV10-3 and TRBJ2-2; the match to TRBD2 covers 9 bases. V shed 3 bases and J 7 bases; nucleotides not matched to a gene: 6. Germline V gene data show CDR1 as ENHRY and CDR2 as SYGVKD. This CDR3 is built from 15 residues. CDR3 DNA sequence: TGTGCCATCAGTGAAAGGCTAGCGGGACACGGGGAGCTGTTTTTT. This gives the protein CAISERLAGHGELFF.

The CDR3 DNA reads TGTGCCAGCAGTTCGGAGGGACAGACCTACTCCTACGAGCAGTACTTC. Protein sequence: CASSSEGQTYSYEQYF. The V and J genes are TRBV28 and TRBJ2-7, with D possibly TRBD1 on 7 matching bases. The CDR3 spans 16 residues. Between the trimmed V and J ends, which lost 4 bases and 0 bases, there was a span of 16 bases. The germline V gene has CDR1 MDHEN and CDR2 SYDVKM.

The gene calls are TRBV27 and TRBJ2-1; 10 nucleotides agree with TRBD2. Germline V gene lookup returns CDR1 MNHEY and CDR2 SMNVEV (reference sequence). V gave up 5 bases and J gave up 8 bases; unmatched junction bases: 12. This CDR3 has 16 amino acids. CDR3 protein: CASSPRLAGWVDEQFF. CDR3 bases: TGTGCCAGCAGTCCCAGACTAGCGGGTTGGGTAGATGAGCAGTTCTTC.

CDR3 bases: TGTGCCAGTAGTATCCAAAGTTATGGACAGGGATTGGCGCCCCAGCATTTT. This codes for CASSIQSYGQGLAPQHF. The chain has TRBV19 and TRBJ1-5; the match to TRBD1 covers 8 bases. This CDR3 is 17 amino acids long. CDR1 is LNHDA and CDR2 is SQIVND in the germline V gene (reference sequence). With V trimmed by 3 bases and J by 9 bases, 16 bases remained unmatched. The full variable domain, completed using reference TRBV19 and TRBJ1-5, is DGGITQSPKYLFRKEGQNVTLSCEQNLNHDAMYWYRQDPGQGLRLIYYSQIVNDFQKGDIAEGYSVSREKKESFPLTVTSAQKNPTAFYLCASSIQSYGQGLAPQHFGDGTRLSIL.

V usage is TRBV11-3 and J usage is TRBJ1-3, with TRBD1 matching 8 bases. With 4 bases clipped from V and 0 bases from J, the junction kept 2 bases outside the gene matches. The germline V gene has CDR1 SGHNT and CDR2 YENEEA. This CDR3 is built from 15 residues. CDR3 loop: CASSWDRSSGNTIYF. The CDR3 nucleotides read TGTGCCAGCAGCTGGGACAGGAGCTCTGGAAACACCATATATTTT.

The rearrangement uses TRBV21-1 and TRBJ1-1; the table's D call TRBD1 went unverified against the DNA. TRBV21-1 is classified as a pseudogene. CDR3 length equals 14 residues. CDR3 coding DNA: TGTGCCAGCAGCAAGGGACACAGGAACACTGAAGCTTTCTTT. It codes for CASSKGHRNTEAFF.

In regard to this clone: The junction departs from germline at one end; a sequencing error may be responsible. The chain couples TRBV16 to TRBJ2-6; D remains ambiguous. Germline loops: CDR1 KGHSY, CDR2 FQNENV. The CDR3 consists of 18 residues. CDR3 sequence (DNA): TGTGCCAGCAGCAAGCATCTGGTCGTAACAAAGTCGGGCCAACGTCCTGACTTC. Encoded protein: CASSKHLVVTKSGQRPDF.

The CDR3 protein is CASSPRLGQGSGYGYTF. CDR3 DNA: TGTGCCAGCAGCCCCCGTTTGGGACAGGGGTCGGGCTATGGCTACACCTTC. The chain links TRBV11-3 to TRBJ1-2; 10 bases are shared with TRBD1. Trimming took 5 bases from V and 4 from J; bases not matched to a gene: 13. The CDR3 extends over 17 amino acids. In germline, CDR1 is SGHNT, CDR2 YENEEA.